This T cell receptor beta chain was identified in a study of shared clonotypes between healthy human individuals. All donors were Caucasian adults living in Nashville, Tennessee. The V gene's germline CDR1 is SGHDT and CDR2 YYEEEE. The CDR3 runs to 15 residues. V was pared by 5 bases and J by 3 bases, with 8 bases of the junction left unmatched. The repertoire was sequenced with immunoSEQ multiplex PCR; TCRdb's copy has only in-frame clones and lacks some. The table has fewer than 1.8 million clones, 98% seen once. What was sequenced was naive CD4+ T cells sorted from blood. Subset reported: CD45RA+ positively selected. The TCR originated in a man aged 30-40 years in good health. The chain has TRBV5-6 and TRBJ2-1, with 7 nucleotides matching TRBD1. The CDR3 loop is CASRRPGQSYNEQFF. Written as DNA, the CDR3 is TGTGCCAGCAGACGTCCGGGACAGAGCTACAATGAGCAGTTCTTC.